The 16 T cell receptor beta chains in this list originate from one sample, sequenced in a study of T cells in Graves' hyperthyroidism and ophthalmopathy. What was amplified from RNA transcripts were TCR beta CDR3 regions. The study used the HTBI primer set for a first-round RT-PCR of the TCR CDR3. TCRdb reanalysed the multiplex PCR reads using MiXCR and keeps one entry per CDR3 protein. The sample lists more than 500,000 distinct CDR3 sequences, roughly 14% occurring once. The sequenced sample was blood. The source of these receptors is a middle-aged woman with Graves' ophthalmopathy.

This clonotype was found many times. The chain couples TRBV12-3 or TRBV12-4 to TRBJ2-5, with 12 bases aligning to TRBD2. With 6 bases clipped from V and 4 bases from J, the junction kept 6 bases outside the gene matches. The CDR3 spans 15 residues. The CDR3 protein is CASRMLAGGRETQYF. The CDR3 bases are TGTGCCAGCAGAATGCTAGCGGGAGGGCGAGAGACCCAGTACTTC.

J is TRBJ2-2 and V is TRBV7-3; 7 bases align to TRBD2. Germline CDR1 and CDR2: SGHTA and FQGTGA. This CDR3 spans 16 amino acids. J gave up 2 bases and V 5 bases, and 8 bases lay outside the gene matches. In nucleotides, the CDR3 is TGTGCCAGCAGCCCGACCCCGGGACTAAACACCGGGGAGCTGTTTTTT. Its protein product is CASSPTPGLNTGELFF.

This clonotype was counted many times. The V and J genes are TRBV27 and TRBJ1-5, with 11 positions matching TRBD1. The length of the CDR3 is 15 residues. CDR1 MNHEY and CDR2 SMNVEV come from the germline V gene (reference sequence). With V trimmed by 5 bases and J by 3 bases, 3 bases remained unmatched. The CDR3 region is CASSRTGGFNQPQHF. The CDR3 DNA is TGTGCCAGCAGTCGGACAGGGGGCTTCAATCAGCCCCAGCATTTT.

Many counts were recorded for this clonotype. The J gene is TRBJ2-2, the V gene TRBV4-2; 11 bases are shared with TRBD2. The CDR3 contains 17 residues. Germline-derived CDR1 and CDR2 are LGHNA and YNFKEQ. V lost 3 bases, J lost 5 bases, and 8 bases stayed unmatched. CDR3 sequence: CASSHGLAGGGTGELFF. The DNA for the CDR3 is TGTGCCAGCAGCCATGGGCTAGCGGGAGGAGGAACCGGGGAGCTGTTTTTT.

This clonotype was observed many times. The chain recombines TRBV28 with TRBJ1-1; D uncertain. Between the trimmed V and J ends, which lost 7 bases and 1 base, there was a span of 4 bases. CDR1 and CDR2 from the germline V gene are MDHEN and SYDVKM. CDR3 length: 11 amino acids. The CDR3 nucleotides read TGTGCCAGCATAACGAACACTGAAGCTTTCTTT. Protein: CASITNTEAFF.

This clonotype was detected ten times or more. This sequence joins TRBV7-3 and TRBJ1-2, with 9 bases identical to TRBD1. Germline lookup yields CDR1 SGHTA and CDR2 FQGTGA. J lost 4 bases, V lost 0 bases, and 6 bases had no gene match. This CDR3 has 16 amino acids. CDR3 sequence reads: CASSLTGDRVGYGYTF. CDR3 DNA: TGTGCCAGCAGCTTAACGGGGGACAGGGTTGGCTATGGCTACACCTTC.

CDR3 protein: CASEGARFDGYTF. CDR3 DNA sequence: TGTGCCAGCGAGGGGGCCCGCTTTGATGGCTACACCTTC. The V call is TRBV6-1, the J call TRBJ1-2; 7 nucleotides agree with TRBD1. Germline V gives CDR1 MNHNS, CDR2 SASEGT. V was pared by 8 bases and J by 6 bases, with 9 bases of the junction left unmatched. The CDR3 totals 13 residues.

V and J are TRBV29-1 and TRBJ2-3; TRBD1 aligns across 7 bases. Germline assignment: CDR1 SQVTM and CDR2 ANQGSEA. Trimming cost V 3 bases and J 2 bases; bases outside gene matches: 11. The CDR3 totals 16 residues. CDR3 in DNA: TGCAGCGTTGACCTATTGGGGACAGACTACACAGATACGCAGTATTTT. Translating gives CSVDLLGTDYTDTQYF.

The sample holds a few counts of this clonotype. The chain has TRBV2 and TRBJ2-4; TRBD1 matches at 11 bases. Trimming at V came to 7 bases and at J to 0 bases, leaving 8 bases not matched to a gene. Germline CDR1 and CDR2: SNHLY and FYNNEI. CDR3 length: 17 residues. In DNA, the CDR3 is TGTGCCAGCATGCGGACAGGGGGCTTTAGAGCCAAAAACATTCAGTACTTC. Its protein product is CASMRTGGFRAKNIQYF.

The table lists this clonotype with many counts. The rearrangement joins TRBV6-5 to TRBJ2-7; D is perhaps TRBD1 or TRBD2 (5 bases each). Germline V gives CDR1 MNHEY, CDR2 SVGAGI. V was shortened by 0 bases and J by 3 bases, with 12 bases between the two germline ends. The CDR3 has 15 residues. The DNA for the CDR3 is TGTGCCAGCAGTTACTCGGACGGGACCAGCTACGAGCAGTACTTC. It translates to CASSYSDGTSYEQYF.

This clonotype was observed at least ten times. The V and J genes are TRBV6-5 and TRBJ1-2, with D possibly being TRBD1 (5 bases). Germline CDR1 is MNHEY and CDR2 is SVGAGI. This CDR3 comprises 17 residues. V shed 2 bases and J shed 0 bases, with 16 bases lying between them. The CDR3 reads CASSYGAGWSANYGYTF. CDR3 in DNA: TGTGCCAGCAGTTACGGGGCAGGGTGGTCGGCTAACTATGGCTACACCTTC.

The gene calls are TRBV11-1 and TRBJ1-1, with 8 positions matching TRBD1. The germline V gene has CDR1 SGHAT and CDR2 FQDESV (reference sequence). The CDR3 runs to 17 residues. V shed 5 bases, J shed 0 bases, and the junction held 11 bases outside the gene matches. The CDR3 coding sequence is TGTGCCAGCAGCCCCCGACAGGGGAGGCCGGTGAACACTGAAGCTTTCTTT. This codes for CASSPRQGRPVNTEAFF.

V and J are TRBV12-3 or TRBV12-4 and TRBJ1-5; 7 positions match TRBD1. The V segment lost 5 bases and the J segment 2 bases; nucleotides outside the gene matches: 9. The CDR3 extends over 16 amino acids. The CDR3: CASSPDRLVGNQPQHF. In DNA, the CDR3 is TGTGCCAGCAGTCCGGACAGGTTAGTGGGCAATCAGCCCCAGCATTTT.

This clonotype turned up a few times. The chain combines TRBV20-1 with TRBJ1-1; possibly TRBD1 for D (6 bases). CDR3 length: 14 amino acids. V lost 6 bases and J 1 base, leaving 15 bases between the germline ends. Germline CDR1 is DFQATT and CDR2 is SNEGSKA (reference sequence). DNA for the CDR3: TGCAGTGCCAGGACAGCGCTAACGAACACTGAAGCTTTCTTT. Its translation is CSARTALTNTEAFF.

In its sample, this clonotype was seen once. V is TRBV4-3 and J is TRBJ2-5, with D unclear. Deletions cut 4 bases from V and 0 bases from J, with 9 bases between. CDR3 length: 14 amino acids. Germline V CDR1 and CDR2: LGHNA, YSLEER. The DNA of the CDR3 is TGCGCCAGCAGCCCCGACCCGTACCAAGAGACCCAGTACTTC. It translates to CASSPDPYQETQYF.

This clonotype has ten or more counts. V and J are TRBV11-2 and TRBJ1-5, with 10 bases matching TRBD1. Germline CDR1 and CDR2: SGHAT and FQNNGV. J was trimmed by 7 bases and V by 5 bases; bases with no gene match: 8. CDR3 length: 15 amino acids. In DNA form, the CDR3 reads TGTGCCAGCAGCGGAGGGACAGGGGATGGCCAGCCCCAGCATTTT. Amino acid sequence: CASSGGTGDGQPQHF. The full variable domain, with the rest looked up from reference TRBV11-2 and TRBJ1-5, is EAGVAQSPRYKIIEKRQSVAFWCNPISGHATLYWYQQILGQGPKLLIQFQNNGVVDDSQLPKDRFSAERLKGVDSTLKIQPAKLEDSAVYLCASSGGTGDGQPQHFGDGTRLSIL.